The 28 T cell receptor beta chains reported below all come from one sample, sequenced in a study of metastatic and nonmetastatic thyroid tumors. TCRdb re-clonotyped the PCR reads via MiXCR. The sample has about 19,000 clones, roughly 17% seen once. Ahead of thyroid surgery, no patient had received treatment of any kind. Sequenced sample: blood. These TCRs come from a male donor with papillary thyroid cancer or a benign thyroid nodule (not recorded which). Some clones in this sample may be carry-over from other donors' samples.

In its sample, this clone is medium-sized (0.01 to 0.1%). The chain couples TRBV20-1 to TRBJ2-7; D ambiguous. Germline V lookup: CDR1 DFQATT, CDR2 SNEGSKA (reference sequence). CDR3 size: 14 residues. Trimming pared 2 bases from V and 0 bases from J, leaving 11 bases between. CDR3 amino acids: CSARNIGGSYEQYF. The CDR3 DNA sequence: TGCAGTGCTAGAAACATAGGCGGCTCCTACGAGCAGTACTTC.

By sample fraction, this clone is medium-sized. The chain employs TRBV10-1 and TRBJ1-1; the D gene is possibly TRBD1 (5 bases). The length of the CDR3 is 15 residues. Germline values: CDR1 WNHNN, CDR2 SYGVQD (reference sequence). The ends were cut back, 0 bases at V and 7 bases at J, with 15 bases in the middle. The CDR3 spells CASSESMVGRGEAFF. In DNA form, the CDR3 reads TGCGCCAGCAGTGAGTCGATGGTAGGAAGGGGTGAAGCTTTCTTT.

This clone was detected many times. V usage is TRBV7-9 and J usage is TRBJ2-1; 12 bases are shared with TRBD2. CDR3 length equals 15 residues. J was trimmed by 9 bases and V by 3 bases; bases with no gene match: 6. Germline values: CDR1 SEHNR, CDR2 FQNEAQ (reference sequence). In DNA form, the CDR3 reads TGTGCCAGCAGCTTGAGCTCTAGCGGGGGGGGTGAGCAGTTCTTC. This codes for CASSLSSSGGGEQFF.

Ten or more counts support this clone. The V and J genes are TRBV29-1 and TRBJ2-4; D is possibly TRBD1 or TRBD2 (5 bases each). V lost 4 bases, J lost 2 bases, and 15 bases lay in between. This CDR3 has 15 residues. Germline CDR1 reads SQVTM; CDR2 reads ANQGSEA. The CDR3 region is CSVVGTQGPKNIQYF. Written as DNA, the CDR3 is TGCAGCGTTGTGGGGACCCAAGGGCCCAAAAACATTCAGTACTTC. The whole variable domain, remainder taken from reference TRBV29-1 and TRBJ2-4, is SAVISQKPSRDICQRGTSLTIQCQVDSQVTMMFWYRQQPGQSLTLIATANQGSEATYESGFVIDKFPISRPNLTFSTLTVSNMSPEDSSIYLCSVVGTQGPKNIQYFGAGTRLSVL.

This clone was counted many times. The V call is TRBV11-1, the J call TRBJ2-1; D possibly corresponds to TRBD1 (6 bases). The V gene's germline CDR1 is SGHAT and CDR2 FQDESV (reference sequence). The CDR3 totals 15 residues. The germline V and J ends were trimmed by 8 bases and 8 bases, with 22 bases remaining between them. The CDR3 coding sequence is TGTGCCAGCCCCAGCAGGGGACCCCTAGGGGATGAGCAGTTCTTC. Translating gives CASPSRGPLGDEQFF.

By sample fraction, this clone is medium-sized. The gene calls are TRBV20-1 and TRBJ1-5; 11 nucleotides match TRBD1. Per the germline V gene, CDR1 is DFQATT and CDR2 is SNEGSKA (reference sequence). This CDR3 is 14 amino acids long. The junction had 7 bases not matched to a gene; V was cut back by 6 bases and J by 6 bases. The CDR3 here is CSARTGGTVQPQHF. The CDR3, as DNA: TGCAGTGCCAGGACAGGGGGCACGGTTCAGCCCCAGCATTTT.

Turning to this clone: One junction end does not reproduce the germline sequence, and a read error may be involved. The sample has other DNA sequences that encode this CDR3 too. The V gene is TRBV20-1, the J gene TRBJ2-3, with D possibly being TRBD1 or TRBD2 (6 bases each). CDR3 length equals 16 residues. Germline CDR1 reads DFQATT; CDR2 reads SNEGSKA (reference sequence). The CDR3 spells CSARAIGDTSTDTQYF. For the CDR3, the DNA is TGCAGTGCTAGAGCGATAGGGGACACTAGCACAGATACGCAGTATTTC.

This clone was counted between two and nine times. This sequence joins TRBV27 and TRBJ2-6; D remains unclear. The CDR3 is made up of 12 amino acids. Germline CDR1 MNHEY, CDR2 SMNVEV (reference sequence). The V gene lost 10 bases and the J gene lost 2 bases, with 6 bases spanning the gap. CDR3 DNA sequence: TGTGCCACCTCGACTGGGGCCAACGTCCTGACTTTC. Translated: CATSTGANVLTF.

Many counts were recorded for this clone. V is TRBV7-3 and J is TRBJ1-1; D is unresolved. The CDR3 consists of 13 residues. V gave up 1 base and J gave up 3 bases, with 6 bases separating them. Germline V lookup: CDR1 SGHTA, CDR2 FQGTGA. CDR3 coding DNA: TGTGCCAGCAGCTTAAGTTTGGACACTGAAGCTTTCTTT. This gives the protein CASSLSLDTEAFF.

Details on this clone: Germline and junction disagree at one end, which may indicate a read error. The V call is TRBV15, the J call TRBJ2-3; D is perhaps TRBD1 (6 bases). From germline, CDR1 is LNHNV and CDR2 YYDKDF (reference sequence). There are 16 residues in the CDR3. The DNA of the CDR3 is TGTGCCACCAACAGAAGCTACAGGGACGGCACAGATACGCAGTATTTT. Translating gives CATNRSYRDGTDTQYF.

This clone was recorded at least ten times. The chain recombines TRBV20-1 with TRBJ2-3; D is tentatively TRBD1 or TRBD2 (5 bases each). The CDR3 extends over 12 amino acids. CDR1 and CDR2 from the germline V gene are DFQATT and SNEGSKA (reference sequence). CDR3 nucleotide sequence: TGCAGGCCGGGGCCAACAAGAGATACGCAGTATTTT. Protein product: CRPGPTRDTQYF.

In this sample, this clone turned up many times. V usage is TRBV6-1 and J usage is TRBJ2-1; 9 nucleotides match TRBD2. Per germline, CDR1 MNHNS and CDR2 SASEGT. Trimming removed 3 bases from V and 4 bases from J; junction bases left unmatched: 1. This CDR3 spans 14 amino acids. CDR3 protein: CASSDAGGYNEQFF. CDR3 nucleotides: TGTGCCAGCAGTGACGCGGGAGGGTACAATGAGCAGTTCTTC.

This clone was detected many times. J is TRBJ2-2 and V is TRBV12-3 or TRBV12-4; D gene ambiguous. This CDR3 is built from 13 residues. V was trimmed by 10 bases and J by 3 bases, leaving 12 bases between them. In DNA form, the CDR3 reads TGTGCCACCCAAAATAGTGACACCGGGGAGCTGTTTTTT. Amino acids: CATQNSDTGELFF.

At least ten counts were recorded for this clone. This chain uses TRBV27 with TRBJ1-6, with no clear D. The V gene lost 4 bases and the J gene lost 9 bases, with 7 bases spanning the gap. There are 12 residues in the CDR3. The germline V gene encodes CDR1 MNHEY and CDR2 SMNVEV (reference sequence). CDR3 in amino acids: CASSYIGSPLHF. The DNA for the CDR3 is TGTGCCAGCAGTTACATAGGTTCACCCCTCCACTTT.

This clone was counted many times. The V gene is TRBV5-6, the J gene TRBJ2-7; TRBD1 matches 7 bases. Germline loops: CDR1 SGHDT, CDR2 YYEEEE. The CDR3 has 12 amino acids. V lost 5 bases and J lost 3; bases outside the gene matches: 2. CDR3: CASSTGDYEQYF. The CDR3 coding sequence is TGTGCCAGCAGTACAGGGGACTACGAGCAGTACTTC.

This clone has at least ten counts. V is TRBV29-1 and J is TRBJ2-7; D remains ambiguous. The V gene's germline CDR1 is SQVTM and CDR2 ANQGSEA. Trimming shortened V by 3 bases and J by 3 bases, and 6 bases separated the two germline ends. The length of the CDR3 is 11 residues. The CDR3 protein is CSVEGSYEQYF. CDR3 nucleotide sequence: TGCAGCGTTGAGGGCAGCTACGAGCAGTACTTC.

This clone was detected ten times or more. This chain links TRBV7-2 with TRBJ2-1; TRBD2 might be the D (6 bases). Trimming took off 5 bases at V and 10 bases at J, with 12 bases between the two ends. There are 12 residues in the CDR3. Germline CDR1 is SGHTA and CDR2 is FQGNSA. This chain's CDR3 is CASSLTSLEQFF. CDR3 nucleotide sequence: TGTGCCAGCAGCCTGACTAGTTTAGAGCAGTTCTTC.

At least ten counts were recorded for this clone. This rearrangement joins TRBV20-1 to TRBJ2-5; unclear D gene. The CDR3 runs to 14 residues. Per germline, CDR1 DFQATT and CDR2 SNEGSKA (reference sequence). V was clipped by 6 bases and J by 2 bases, with 16 bases between them. The CDR3 region is CSAGRVNNQETQYF. The CDR3 bases are TGCAGTGCGGGCCGGGTGAACAATCAAGAGACCCAGTACTTC.

This clone was seen only a few times. Mismatch with germline at one junction end may stem from a read error. The rearrangement links TRBV12-3 or TRBV12-4 to TRBJ2-1; TRBD2 agrees at 14 bases. The CDR3 length is 14 residues. The CDR3 sequence: CAIRRTSGRHEQFF. In DNA, the CDR3 is TGCGCCATCAGGCGGACTAGCGGGAGGCATGAGCAGTTCTTC.

The sample holds many counts of this clone. The chain uses TRBV3-1 and TRBJ2-7; 7 nucleotides align to TRBD1. The V gene end was trimmed by 3 bases and the J gene end by 2 bases; junction bases not matched to a gene: 4. CDR1 and CDR2 (germline): LGHDT, YNNKEL (reference sequence). There are 14 residues in the CDR3. Here the CDR3 DNA reads TGTGCCAGCAGCCACAGGGACAGCACCTACGAGCAGTACTTC. Encoded protein: CASSHRDSTYEQYF.

This clone has a count of ten or more. The chain has TRBV5-5 and TRBJ1-1; D unclear. Per germline, CDR1 SGHKS and CDR2 YYEKEE (reference sequence). V was shortened by 0 bases and J by 0 bases, with 6 bases between the two germline ends. CDR3 length: 14 amino acids. DNA of the CDR3: TGTGCCAGCAGCTTGGGACGGTTGAACACTGAAGCTTTCTTT. It yields the protein CASSLGRLNTEAFF.

This clone came up many times. The genes are TRBV12-3 or TRBV12-4 and TRBJ2-3, with D possibly TRBD2 on 6 matching bases. V was shortened by 3 bases and J by 0 bases, with 10 bases between the two germline ends. The CDR3 runs 15 residues. The CDR3 coding sequence is TGTGCCAGCAGTTTTATTAGCGGAAGCACAGATACGCAGTATTTT. Amino acid sequence: CASSFISGSTDTQYF.

As concerns this clone: The conserved phenylalanine or tryptophan is not found at the CDR3 terminus, so this likely reflects a read error. No DNA is shown, since the ends of the CDR3 on it are uncertain; the CDR3 is the one TCRdb lists. The rearrangement joins TRBV5-1 to TRBJ2-7; TRBD1, the table's D call, lacks a check against the DNA. The CDR3 comprises 13 residues, both ends counted. The germline gives CDR1 SGHRS, CDR2 YFSETQ. This CDR3 is CASSLMDNYEHYL.

This clone was recorded at least ten times. This chain connects TRBV7-9 to TRBJ2-5; 12 bases align to TRBD2. The J segment lost 5 bases and the V segment lost 5 bases, leaving 3 bases of the junction unmatched. The CDR3 consists of 14 residues. Germline-derived CDR1 and CDR2 are SEHNR and FQNEAQ (reference sequence). For the CDR3, the DNA is TGTGCCAGCAGCGTGACTAGCGGGAGTGAGACCCAGTACTTC. Its protein product is CASSVTSGSETQYF.

This clone was seen ten or more times. The rearrangement joins TRBV12-3 or TRBV12-4 to TRBJ2-3; 8 positions agree with TRBD2. With V trimmed by 5 bases and J by 4 bases, 8 bases remained unmatched. The CDR3 totals 15 residues. This chain's CDR3 is CASSQSGSGSDTQYF. DNA for the CDR3: TGTGCCAGCAGTCAAAGCGGGAGTGGATCAGATACGCAGTATTTT.

To note about this clone: A much bigger clone sits one base away, suggesting this may be a read error. The V gene is TRBV5-4, the J gene TRBJ2-7, with a possible D match to TRBD2 (6 bases). The CDR3 is 15 amino acids. Trimming left V 1 base short and J 5 bases short, with 16 bases between. The germline CDR1 and CDR2 sequences are SGHNT and YYREEE (reference sequence). DNA for the CDR3: TGTGCCAGCAGCTTGAGCGCGGGAATGGACCACGAGCAGTACTTC. This codes for CASSLSAGMDHEQYF.

This clone was counted a few times. The chain combines TRBV4-1 with TRBJ1-4, with 11 bases identical to TRBD1. V shed 3 bases and J 8 bases; nucleotides not matched to a gene: 8. The CDR3 runs 16 residues. CDR1 and CDR2 from the germline V gene are MGHRA and YSYEKL. This chain's CDR3 is CASSHEPGQGEEKLFF. The CDR3 DNA is TGCGCCAGCAGCCACGAACCGGGACAGGGGGAGGAAAAACTGTTTTTT.

This clone was counted ten times or more. The V call is TRBV10-1, the J call TRBJ1-5, with D hard to call. The germline gives CDR1 WNHNN, CDR2 SYGVQD (reference sequence). The CDR3 extends over 15 amino acids. Trimming removed 2 bases at V and 2 bases at J, with 10 bases between. The CDR3 sequence: CASSESMEGNQPQHF. Written as DNA, the CDR3 is TGCGCCAGCAGTGAGAGTATGGAAGGCAATCAGCCCCAGCATTTT.